These 29 T cell receptor beta chains were all obtained from the same sample, sequenced in a study of shared clonotypes between healthy human individuals. The data were produced by immunoSEQ multiplex PCR, yet TCRdb's version contains in-frame clones alone and is incomplete. The table records more than 1.2 million clones, around 98.5% of them present only once. The sample taken for sequencing was naive CD4+ T cells sorted from blood. As to subset: CD45RA+ positively selected. All receptors come from a man aged 25-40 years in good health.

J is TRBJ2-5 and V is TRBV11-1, with D possibly TRBD2 on 5 matching bases. Between the trimmed V and J ends, which lost 1 base and 4 bases, there was a span of 13 bases. This CDR3 region has 15 residues. In germline, CDR1 is SGHAT, CDR2 FQDESV (reference sequence). The CDR3 loop is CASSLGRREGETQYF. The CDR3 DNA sequence: TGTGCCAGCAGCTTAGGGCGCCGGGAAGGAGAGACCCAGTACTTC.

The V gene is TRBV10-2, the J gene TRBJ2-7, with 9 positions matching TRBD1. Germline V lookup: CDR1 WSHSY, CDR2 SAAADI. The ends lost 7 bases at V and 2 bases at J; junction bases unmatched: 6. The CDR3 totals 14 residues. This chain's CDR3 is CASTPGTGPYEQYF. The CDR3 DNA reads TGCGCCAGCACTCCCGGGACAGGGCCCTACGAGCAGTACTTC.

The chain recombines TRBV5-8 with TRBJ2-1, with 9 bases identical to TRBD1. The V gene end was trimmed by 0 bases and the J gene end by 6 bases; junction bases not matched to a gene: 7. Germline V gene lookup returns CDR1 SGHTS and CDR2 YDEGEE. CDR3 length: 16 amino acids. Here the CDR3 DNA reads TGTGCCAGCAGCTTGGGACAGGGGGTAATGATCAATGAGCAGTTCTTC. Protein product: CASSLGQGVMINEQFF.

This chain joins TRBV11-3 and TRBJ2-1; TRBD2 matches 9 bases. Germline V lookup: CDR1 SGHNT, CDR2 YENEEA. V trimming: 1 base; J trimming: 10 bases; junction bases outside the gene matches: 2. The CDR3 is made up of 13 amino acids. In DNA, the CDR3 is TGTGCCAGCAGCTTAGTGGCGGGAGGGGAGCAGTTCTTC. Translation: CASSLVAGGEQFF.

The chain employs TRBV11-2 and TRBJ2-1; 9 nucleotides line up with TRBD2. V lost 5 bases, J lost 7 bases, and 9 bases stayed unmatched. The CDR3 consists of 15 residues. Germline V gene lookup returns CDR1 SGHAT and CDR2 FQNNGV. The CDR3 nucleotides read TGTGCCAGCAGCCCCGTAGCGGGAGTCGTTAATGAGCAGTTCTTC. Amino acid sequence: CASSPVAGVVNEQFF.

This chain connects TRBV19 to TRBJ1-4, with 7 bases identical to TRBD1. CDR1 is LNHDA and CDR2 is SQIVND in the germline V gene (reference sequence). V dropped 5 bases and J dropped 8; count of bases not matched to a gene: 11. The CDR3 runs 15 residues. The CDR3 here is CASSVGDRRAEKLFF. The CDR3, as DNA: TGTGCCAGTAGTGTGGGGGACAGAAGAGCCGAAAAACTGTTTTTT.

V gene TRBV4-3 combines with J gene TRBJ1-1; D is perhaps TRBD1 (6 bases). This CDR3 comprises 15 residues. Between the trimmed V and J ends, which lost 3 bases and 0 bases, there was a span of 11 bases. Germline lookup yields CDR1 LGHNA and CDR2 YSLEER. The CDR3, as DNA: TGCGCCAGCAGCCAGGAGGGGGTCTTGAACACTGAAGCTTTCTTT. Translating gives CASSQEGVLNTEAFF.

The CDR3 here is CAIRDYGTSGVKSVTQYF. CDR3 sequence (DNA): TGTGCCATCAGGGATTACGGGACTAGCGGGGTCAAGAGCGTGACCCAGTACTTC. The J gene is TRBJ2-5, the V gene TRBV10-3, with TRBD2 matching 13 bases. This CDR3 has 18 amino acids. Unmatched junction bases numbered 17, after V lost 6 bases and J lost 7 bases. The germline V gene has CDR1 ENHRY and CDR2 SYGVKD.

The chain carries TRBV4-3 and TRBJ2-2, with 13 nucleotides matching TRBD2. The length of the CDR3 is 17 residues. The germline V gene has CDR1 LGHNA and CDR2 YSLEER. The V segment lost 3 bases and the J segment 7 bases; nucleotides outside the gene matches: 8. CDR3 sequence (DNA): TGCGCCAGCAGCCATACTGGACTAGCGGGAGCTATCGGGGAGCTGTTTTTT. Translated, it gives CASSHTGLAGAIGELFF.

This chain connects TRBV7-6 to TRBJ2-7; tentative D call: TRBD2 (5 bases). Looked up from germline, CDR1 is SGHVS and CDR2 is FNYEAQ. V lost 5 bases, J lost 2 bases, and 13 bases lay in between. This CDR3 comprises 14 residues. The CDR3 DNA sequence: TGTGCCAGCAGCCGCGAGGAGGCTGCCTACGAGCAGTACTTC. Residues: CASSREEAAYEQYF.

This chain joins TRBV7-9 and TRBJ2-7; 10 bases match TRBD2. V shed 1 base, J shed 6 bases, and the junction held 18 bases outside the gene matches. This CDR3 spans 19 amino acids. The V gene's germline CDR1 is SEHNR and CDR2 FQNEAQ (reference sequence). CDR3 in amino acids: CASSLDRAGGPSGVGEQYF. CDR3 bases: TGTGCCAGCAGCTTAGATCGAGCGGGAGGGCCCTCGGGGGTCGGCGAGCAGTACTTC.

This chain joins TRBV5-6 and TRBJ2-3; TRBD2 aligns across 9 bases. The V and J ends lost 3 bases and 4 bases, in that order; junction bases with no gene match: 6. The CDR3 length is 15 residues. Per germline, CDR1 SGHDT and CDR2 YYEEEE. The CDR3 region has the DNA TGTGCCAGCAGCTCAAGTAGCGGGAGCTCAGATACGCAGTATTTT. It is translated as CASSSSSGSSDTQYF.

The chain uses TRBV29-1 and TRBJ1-2, with a weak D call TRBD1 (5 bases). The CDR3 is 12 residues long. V was clipped by 4 bases and J by 12 bases, with 18 bases between them. In germline, CDR1 is SQVTM, CDR2 ANQGSEA. DNA of the CDR3: TGCAGCGTTGGGGACCGGGGCCAGTGGAACACCTTC. It codes for CSVGDRGQWNTF.

This chain connects TRBV7-6 to TRBJ2-3; 7 bases match TRBD2. The CDR3 totals 16 residues. The V segment lost 5 bases and the J segment 2 bases; nucleotides outside the gene matches: 10. Per the germline V gene, CDR1 is SGHVS and CDR2 is FNYEAQ. The CDR3 spells CASSPTGAGNTDTQYF. The CDR3 region has the DNA TGTGCCAGCAGCCCAACGGGAGCGGGGAACACAGATACGCAGTATTTT.

The chain has TRBV9 and TRBJ2-1, with D unresolved. CDR3 size: 15 residues. V lost 0 bases and J 0 bases, leaving 7 bases between the germline ends. Germline CDR1 is SGDLS and CDR2 is YYNGEE. The CDR3, as DNA: TGTGCCAGCAGCGTAGCAGCGTTCTCCTACAATGAGCAGTTCTTC. Amino acids: CASSVAAFSYNEQFF.

The V and J genes are TRBV7-2 and TRBJ2-3; 7 nucleotides line up with TRBD2. CDR1 is SGHTA, CDR2 FQGNSA, per germline. Unmatched junction bases numbered 8, after V lost 4 bases and J lost 4 bases. This CDR3 is 15 amino acids long. In nucleotides, the CDR3 is TGTGCCAGCAGCTCCACCGGACTAGGGGCAGATACGCAGTATTTT. The encoded protein is CASSSTGLGADTQYF.

V gene TRBV4-1 combines with J gene TRBJ2-1; possible D gene TRBD2, 6 bases. V was shortened by 0 bases and J by 0 bases, with 9 bases between the two germline ends. The length of the CDR3 is 16 residues. Germline V gene lookup returns CDR1 MGHRA and CDR2 YSYEKL. This CDR3 is CASSQDPGVSYNEQFF. The CDR3 bases are TGCGCCAGCAGCCAAGATCCGGGAGTCTCCTACAATGAGCAGTTCTTC.

J is TRBJ1-2 and V is TRBV15; D perhaps matches TRBD1 (5 bases). Germline CDR1 LNHNV, CDR2 YYDKDF (reference sequence). The CDR3 is 16 amino acids. The V gene lost 0 bases and the J gene lost 7 bases, with 18 bases spanning the gap. The CDR3 bases are TGTGCCACCAGCAGAGACGGGGCAGTGGGTTACGGTGGCTACACCTTC. It translates to CATSRDGAVGYGGYTF.

To note about this clone: Other DNA sequences from this sample encode an identical CDR3 as well. The rearrangement uses TRBV4-1 and TRBJ2-1, with TRBD2 matching over 11 bases. CDR1 and CDR2 (germline): MGHRA, YSYEKL. The CDR3 length is 15 residues. After removal of 1 base from V and 4 bases from J, the junction contained 0 bases not matched to a gene. CDR3 DNA: TGCGCCAGCAGCCAAGGACTAGCGGGGTACAATGAGCAGTTCTTC. Protein product: CASSQGLAGYNEQFF.

The rearrangement uses TRBV27 and TRBJ2-1; 12 bases fit TRBD2. This CDR3 spans 13 amino acids. Per the germline V gene, CDR1 is MNHEY and CDR2 is SMNVEV (reference sequence). V shed 8 bases and J 7 bases; nucleotides not matched to a gene: 3. The CDR3 reads CASVGLAGNEQFF. DNA of the CDR3: TGTGCCAGCGTAGGACTAGCGGGAAATGAGCAGTTCTTC.

The CDR3 sequence is CASSPRHMNTEAFF. The CDR3 DNA reads TGTGCCAGCAGCCCCCGGCATATGAACACTGAAGCTTTCTTT. The rearrangement joins TRBV9 to TRBJ1-1; D is ambiguous. The CDR3 is made up of 14 amino acids. Deletions cut 4 bases from V and 0 bases from J, with 10 bases between. Per germline, CDR1 SGDLS and CDR2 YYNGEE.

V and J are TRBV15 and TRBJ2-1; 7 bases line up with TRBD2. The CDR3 runs to 17 residues. V shed 0 bases and J 7 bases; nucleotides not matched to a gene: 12. Germline assignment: CDR1 LNHNV and CDR2 YYDKDF (reference sequence). The DNA for the CDR3 is TGTGCCACCAGCAGAGATCATTTATTGTTCGGGGGGAATGAGCAGTTCTTC. It is translated as CATSRDHLLFGGNEQFF.

The V gene is TRBV5-4, the J gene TRBJ2-7; TRBD2 matches at 8 bases. This CDR3 is built from 15 residues. With V trimmed by 3 bases and J by 7 bases, 12 bases remained unmatched. Germline-derived CDR1 and CDR2 are SGHNT and YYREEE (reference sequence). The CDR3 DNA reads TGTGCCAGCAGCTCTACTATTCTAGCGGGTTATGAGCAGTACTTC. Its protein is CASSSTILAGYEQYF.

The chain uses TRBV6-1 and TRBJ1-5, with a possible D match to TRBD1 (6 bases). V lost 0 bases and J lost 14, with 14 bases in between. CDR1 is MNHNS and CDR2 is SASEGT in the germline V gene. This CDR3 comprises 13 residues. CDR3 protein: CASSEAYGAGEHF. The CDR3 DNA reads TGTGCCAGCAGTGAAGCGTATGGGGCAGGGGAGCATTTT.

This chain connects TRBV10-3 to TRBJ2-2; either TRBD1 or TRBD2 may supply D (5 bases each). Trimming left V 10 bases short and J 7 bases short, with 7 bases between. Per the germline V gene, CDR1 is ENHRY and CDR2 is SYGVKD. The CDR3 length is 10 residues. CDR3 nucleotide sequence: TGTGCCACTGGGGGCGGGGAGCTGTTTTTT. It specifies CATGGGELFF.

This chain links TRBV6-4 with TRBJ2-1; 12 bases are shared with TRBD2. The CDR3 has 13 residues. V was pared by 6 bases and J by 10 bases, with 4 bases of the junction left unmatched. Germline CDR1 MRHNA, CDR2 SNTAGT. The chain's CDR3 is CASSPLAGGEQFF. The CDR3 DNA is TGTGCCAGCAGCCCTCTAGCGGGAGGGGAGCAGTTCTTC.

Details on this clone: Other DNA variants within this sample encode the same CDR3. The chain employs TRBV9 and TRBJ1-1; D may be TRBD1 (5 bases). V shed 0 bases and J shed 1 base, with 7 bases lying between them. The CDR3 loop spans 14 amino acids. Germline V gene data show CDR1 as SGDLS and CDR2 as YYNGEE. The CDR3 bases are TGTGCCAGCAGCGTAGTAGGACAGAACACTGAAGCTTTCTTT. Encoded protein: CASSVVGQNTEAFF.

V and J are TRBV20-1 and TRBJ1-1; D remains unclear. V was shortened by 0 bases and J by 5 bases, with 4 bases between the two germline ends. The CDR3 totals 11 residues. CDR1 is DFQATT, CDR2 SNEGSKA, per germline (reference sequence). CDR3 sequence: CSARDLTEAFF. The CDR3 nucleotides are TGCAGTGCTAGAGATCTAACTGAAGCTTTCTTT.

The chain employs TRBV7-9 and TRBJ1-3, with a possible D match to TRBD1 (5 bases). V shed 3 bases and J shed 6 bases, with 18 bases lying between them. The CDR3 totals 16 residues. In germline, CDR1 is SEHNR, CDR2 FQNEAQ (reference sequence). This CDR3 is CASSFYGTIGKNTIYF. The CDR3 bases are TGTGCCAGCAGCTTTTACGGGACTATAGGGAAAAACACCATATATTTT.